This T cell receptor beta chain was sequenced during a study of blood T cell repertoires in COVID-19. Looking at the study overall: Collection of acute and convalescent COVID-19 samples took place in the United States, Italy and Spain. T cells, B-cell-depleted T cells, or PBMCs supplied cDNA or gDNA.

Here immunoSEQ multiplex PCR was the method, and the copy in TCRdb shows in-frame clones only, minus some. Here the sample spans under 100,000 clones, approximately 90% being singletons. The V end was cut by 2 bases, the J end by 9 bases, with 11 bases between. This CDR3 has 13 amino acids. Germline assignment: CDR1 SGHDN and CDR2 FVKESK. The chain couples TRBV14 to TRBJ2-1, with D tentatively TRBD2 (6 bases). Sequencing was carried out using peripheral blood. The origin of this receptor is a man aged 45-60 years with acute or convalescent COVID-19. CDR3 nucleotide sequence: TGTGCCAGCAGCCAACGACTAGTTAGTGAGCAGTTCTTC. Residues: CASSQRLVSEQFF.